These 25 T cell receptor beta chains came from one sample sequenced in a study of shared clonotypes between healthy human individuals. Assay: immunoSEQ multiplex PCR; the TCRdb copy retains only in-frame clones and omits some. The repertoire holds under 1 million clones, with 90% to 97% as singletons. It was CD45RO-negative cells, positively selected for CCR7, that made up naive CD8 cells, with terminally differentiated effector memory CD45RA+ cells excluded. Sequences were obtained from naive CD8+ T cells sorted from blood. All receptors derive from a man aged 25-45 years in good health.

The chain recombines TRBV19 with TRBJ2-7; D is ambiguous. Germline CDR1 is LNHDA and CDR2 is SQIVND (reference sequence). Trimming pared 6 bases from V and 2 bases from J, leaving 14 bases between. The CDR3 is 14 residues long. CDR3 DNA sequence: TGTGCCAGTAGGCCAAACAGTTACACCTACGAGCAGTACTTC. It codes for CASRPNSYTYEQYF. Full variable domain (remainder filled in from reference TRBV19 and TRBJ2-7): DGGITQSPKYLFRKEGQNVTLSCEQNLNHDAMYWYRQDPGQGLRLIYYSQIVNDFQKGDIAEGYSVSREKKESFPLTVTSAQKNPTAFYLCASRPNSYTYEQYFGPGTRLTVT.

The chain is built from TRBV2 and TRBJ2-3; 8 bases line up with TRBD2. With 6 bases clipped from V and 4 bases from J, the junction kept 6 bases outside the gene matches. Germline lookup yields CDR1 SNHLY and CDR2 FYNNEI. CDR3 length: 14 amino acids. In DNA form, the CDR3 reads TGTGCCAGCAGAAGTAGCGGGAAGCCAGATACGCAGTATTTT. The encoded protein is CASRSSGKPDTQYF. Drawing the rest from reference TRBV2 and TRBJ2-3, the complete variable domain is EPEVTQTPSHQVTQMGQEVILRCVPISNHLYFYWYRQILGQKVEFLVSFYNNEISEKSEIFDDQFSVERPDGSNFTLKIRSTKLEDSAMYFCASRSSGKPDTQYFGPGTRLTVL.

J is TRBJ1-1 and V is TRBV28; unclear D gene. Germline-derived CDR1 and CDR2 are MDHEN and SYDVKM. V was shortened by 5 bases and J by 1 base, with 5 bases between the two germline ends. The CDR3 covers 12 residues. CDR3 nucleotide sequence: TGTGCCAGCAGTAAGGGGAACACTGAAGCTTTCTTT. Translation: CASSKGNTEAFF.

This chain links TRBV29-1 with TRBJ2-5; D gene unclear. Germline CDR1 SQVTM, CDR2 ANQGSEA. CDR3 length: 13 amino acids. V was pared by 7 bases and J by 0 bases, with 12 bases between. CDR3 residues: CSGRVLHQETQYF. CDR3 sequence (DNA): TGCAGCGGCCGGGTCCTCCACCAAGAGACCCAGTACTTC. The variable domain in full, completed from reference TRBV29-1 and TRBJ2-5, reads SAVISQKPSRDICQRGTSLTIQCQVDSQVTMMFWYRQQPGQSLTLIATANQGSEATYESGFVIDKFPISRPNLTFSTLTVSNMSPEDSSIYLCSGRVLHQETQYFGPGTRLLVL.

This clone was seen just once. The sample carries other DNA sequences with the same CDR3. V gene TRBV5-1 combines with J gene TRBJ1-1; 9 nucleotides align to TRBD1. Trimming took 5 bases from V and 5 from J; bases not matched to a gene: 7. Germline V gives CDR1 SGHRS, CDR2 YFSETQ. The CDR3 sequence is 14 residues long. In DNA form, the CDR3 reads TGCGCCAGCAGTCTGGGACAGGGTTTAACTGAAGCTTTCTTT. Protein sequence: CASSLGQGLTEAFF.

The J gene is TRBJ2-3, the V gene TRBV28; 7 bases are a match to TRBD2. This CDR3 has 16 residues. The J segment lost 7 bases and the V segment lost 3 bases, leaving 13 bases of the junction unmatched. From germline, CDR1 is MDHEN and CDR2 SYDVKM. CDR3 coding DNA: TGTGCCAGCAGTTTCCTGTTAGGGGCTAGCGGCCATACGCAGTATTTT. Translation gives CASSFLLGASGHTQYF.

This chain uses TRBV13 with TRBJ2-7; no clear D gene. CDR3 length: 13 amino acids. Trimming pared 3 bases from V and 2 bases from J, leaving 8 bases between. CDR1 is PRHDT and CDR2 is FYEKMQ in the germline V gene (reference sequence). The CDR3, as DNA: TGTGCCAGCAGCTTCTCCTTGACCTACGAGCAGTACTTC. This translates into CASSFSLTYEQYF.

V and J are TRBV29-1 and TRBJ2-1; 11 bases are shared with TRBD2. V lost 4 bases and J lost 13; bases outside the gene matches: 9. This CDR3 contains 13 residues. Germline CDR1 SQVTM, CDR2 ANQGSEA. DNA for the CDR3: TGCAGCGTTGTCGTACTAGCGGGAGTGGAACAGTTCTTC. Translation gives CSVVVLAGVEQFF.

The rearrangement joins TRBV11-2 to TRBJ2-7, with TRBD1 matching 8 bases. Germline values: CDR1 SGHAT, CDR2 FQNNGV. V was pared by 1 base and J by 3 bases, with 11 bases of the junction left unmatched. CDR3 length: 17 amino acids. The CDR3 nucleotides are TGTGCCAGCAGCTTAGGCCCCACCGGACAGGGCTTCTACGAGCAGTACTTC. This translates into CASSLGPTGQGFYEQYF. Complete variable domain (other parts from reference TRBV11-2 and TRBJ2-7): EAGVAQSPRYKIIEKRQSVAFWCNPISGHATLYWYQQILGQGPKLLIQFQNNGVVDDSQLPKDRFSAERLKGVDSTLKIQPAKLEDSAVYLCASSLGPTGQGFYEQYFGPGTRLTVT.

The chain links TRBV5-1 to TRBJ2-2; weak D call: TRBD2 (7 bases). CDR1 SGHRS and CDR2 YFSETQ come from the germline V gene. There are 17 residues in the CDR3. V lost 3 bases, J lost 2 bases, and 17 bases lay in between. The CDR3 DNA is TGCGCCAGCAGCTCGGGTGCGAGCGGGACAAACACCGGGGAGCTGTTTTTT. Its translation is CASSSGASGTNTGELFF. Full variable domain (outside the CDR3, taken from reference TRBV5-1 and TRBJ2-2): KAGVTQTPRYLIKTRGQQVTLSCSPISGHRSVSWYQQTPGQGLQFLFEYFSETQRNKGNFPGRFSGRQFSNSRSEMNVSTLELGDSALYLCASSSGASGTNTGELFFGEGSRLTVL.

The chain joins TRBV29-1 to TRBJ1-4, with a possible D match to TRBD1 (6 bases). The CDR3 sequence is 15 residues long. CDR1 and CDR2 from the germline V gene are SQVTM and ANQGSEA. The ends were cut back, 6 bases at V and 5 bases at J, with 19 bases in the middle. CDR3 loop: CSVYVEGGQNEKLFF. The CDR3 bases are TGCAGCGTGTACGTTGAGGGGGGACAAAATGAAAAACTGTTTTTT.

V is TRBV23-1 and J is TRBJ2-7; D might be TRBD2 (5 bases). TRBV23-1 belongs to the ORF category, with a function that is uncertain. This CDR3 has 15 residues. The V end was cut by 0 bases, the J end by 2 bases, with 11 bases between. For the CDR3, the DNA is TGCGCCAGCAGTCAATCCGGGGAATCAACCTACGAGCAGTACTTC. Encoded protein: CASSQSGESTYEQYF.

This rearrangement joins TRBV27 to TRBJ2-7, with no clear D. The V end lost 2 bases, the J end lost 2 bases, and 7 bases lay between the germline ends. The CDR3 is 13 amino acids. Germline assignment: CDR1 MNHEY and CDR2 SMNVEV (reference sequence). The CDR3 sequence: CASSLIPAYEQYF. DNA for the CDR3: TGTGCCAGCAGTTTAATCCCCGCCTACGAGCAGTACTTC.

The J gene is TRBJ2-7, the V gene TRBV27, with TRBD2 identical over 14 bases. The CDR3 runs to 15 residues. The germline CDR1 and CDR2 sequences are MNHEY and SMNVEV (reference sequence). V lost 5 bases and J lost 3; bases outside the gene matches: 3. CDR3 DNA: TGTGCCAGCAGTAGAGGGACTAGCGGGAGCTACGAGCAGTACTTC. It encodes CASSRGTSGSYEQYF.

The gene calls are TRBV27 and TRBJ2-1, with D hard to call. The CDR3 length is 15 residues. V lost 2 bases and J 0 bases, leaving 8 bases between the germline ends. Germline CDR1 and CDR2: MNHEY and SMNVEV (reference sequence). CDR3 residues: CASSLHRSSYNEQFF. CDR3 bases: TGTGCCAGCAGTTTACACAGAAGCTCCTACAATGAGCAGTTCTTC.

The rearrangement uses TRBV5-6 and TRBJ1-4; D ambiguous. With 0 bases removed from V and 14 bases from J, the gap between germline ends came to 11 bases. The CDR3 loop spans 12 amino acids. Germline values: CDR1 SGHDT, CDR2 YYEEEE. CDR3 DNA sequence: TGTGCCAGCAGCTTGGGGGCCTTACCCCTGTTTTTT. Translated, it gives CASSLGALPLFF.

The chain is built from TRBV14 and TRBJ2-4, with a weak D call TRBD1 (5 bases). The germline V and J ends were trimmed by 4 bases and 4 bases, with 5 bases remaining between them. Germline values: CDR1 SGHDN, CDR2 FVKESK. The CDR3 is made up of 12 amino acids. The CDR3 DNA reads TGTGCCAGCAGCCCAGGGAAAAACATTCAGTACTTC. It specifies CASSPGKNIQYF. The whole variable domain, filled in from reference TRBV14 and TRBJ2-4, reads EAGVTQFPSHSVIEKGQTVTLRCDPISGHDNLYWYRRVMGKEIKFLLHFVKESKQDESGMPNNRFLAERTGGTYSTLKVQPAELEDSGVYFCASSPGKNIQYFGAGTRLSVL.

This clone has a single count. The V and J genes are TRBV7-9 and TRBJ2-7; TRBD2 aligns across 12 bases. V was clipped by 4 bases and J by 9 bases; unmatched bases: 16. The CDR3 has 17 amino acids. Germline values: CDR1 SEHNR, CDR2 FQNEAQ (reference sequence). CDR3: CASSSSSLTSGSVGQYF. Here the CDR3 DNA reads TGTGCCAGCAGCTCCTCTTCTCTGACTAGCGGGAGTGTCGGGCAGTACTTC.

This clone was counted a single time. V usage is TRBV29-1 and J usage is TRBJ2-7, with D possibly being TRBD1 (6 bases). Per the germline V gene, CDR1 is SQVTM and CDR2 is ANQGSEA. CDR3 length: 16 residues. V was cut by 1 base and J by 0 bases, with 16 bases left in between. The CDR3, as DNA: TGCAGCGTTGAAGTGCTAGACCGGGACAACTCCTACGAGCAGTACTTC. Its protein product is CSVEVLDRDNSYEQYF.

The DNA of the CDR3 is TGTGCCAGCAGCTTATCCGGGACAGGGAGGGGTCAGCCCCAGCATTTT. Translating gives CASSLSGTGRGQPQHF. The chain combines TRBV11-1 with TRBJ1-5; 9 bases align to TRBD1. This CDR3 region has 16 residues. From germline, CDR1 is SGHAT and CDR2 FQDESV (reference sequence). J gave up 6 bases and V 2 bases, and 8 bases lay outside the gene matches.

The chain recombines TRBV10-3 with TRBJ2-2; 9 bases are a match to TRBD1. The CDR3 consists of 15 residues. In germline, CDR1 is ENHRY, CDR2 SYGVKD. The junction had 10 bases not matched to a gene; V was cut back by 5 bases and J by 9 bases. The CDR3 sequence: CAISTPGQGTWELFF. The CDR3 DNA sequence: TGTGCCATCAGTACTCCGGGACAGGGTACCTGGGAGCTGTTTTTT.

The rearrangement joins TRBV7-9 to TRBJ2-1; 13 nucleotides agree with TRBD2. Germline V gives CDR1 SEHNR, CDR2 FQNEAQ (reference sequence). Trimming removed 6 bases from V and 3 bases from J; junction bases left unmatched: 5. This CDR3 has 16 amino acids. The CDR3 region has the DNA TGTGCCAGCAGGTCCGGGACTAGCGGGAACTACAATGAGCAGTTCTTC. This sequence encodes CASRSGTSGNYNEQFF.

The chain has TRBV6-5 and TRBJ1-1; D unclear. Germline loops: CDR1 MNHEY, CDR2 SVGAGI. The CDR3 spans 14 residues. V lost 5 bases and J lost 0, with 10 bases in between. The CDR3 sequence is CASSARTLNTEAFF. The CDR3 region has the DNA TGTGCCAGCAGTGCCCGGACCCTGAACACTGAAGCTTTCTTT.

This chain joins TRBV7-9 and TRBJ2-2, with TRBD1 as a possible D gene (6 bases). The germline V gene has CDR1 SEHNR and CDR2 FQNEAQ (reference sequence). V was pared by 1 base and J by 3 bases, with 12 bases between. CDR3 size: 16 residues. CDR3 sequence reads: CASSLVGRGDTGELFF. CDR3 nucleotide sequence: TGTGCCAGCAGCTTAGTTGGCAGGGGTGACACCGGGGAGCTGTTTTTT.

The CDR3 DNA reads TGTGCCAGCAGCTTAGCGGGCCCGAGCGGGAGCTCCTACAATGAGCAGTTCTTC. Encoded protein: CASSLAGPSGSSYNEQFF. This chain uses TRBV7-6 with TRBJ2-1; the match to TRBD2 covers 8 bases. Germline CDR1 SGHVS, CDR2 FNYEAQ. The J segment lost 0 bases and the V segment lost 0 bases, leaving 7 bases of the junction unmatched. There are 18 residues in the CDR3.